This T cell receptor beta chain is from a study of T cell repertoires in cytomegalovirus infection. General study points: CMV-specific TCR beta clonotypes restricted by HLA-C were the ones dominating the ex vivo response.

TCRdb itself ran the reads through MiXCR, one entry per CDR3 protein. The table has 300,000 to 450,000 distinct CDR3 sequences, about a sixth seen once. As regards this clonotype: Its antigen is unidentified.

The source material was PBMCs. This TCR was recovered from a human donor in good health (CMV status not recorded). Some clones in this sample may be carry-over from other donors' samples.

CDR3 sequence reads: CASSEGALSYGYTF. The CDR3, as DNA: TGTGCCAGCAGTGAAGGAGCGCTAAGCTATGGCTACACCTTC. This sequence joins TRBV6-1 and TRBJ1-2; D is unresolved. This CDR3 is built from 14 residues. With 1 base removed from V and 4 bases from J, the gap between germline ends came to 10 bases. Germline V CDR1 and CDR2: MNHNS, SASEGT.